These 4 T cell receptor beta chains originate from one sample sequenced in a study of T cell responses to AZD1222 COVID-19 vaccine. The table came from immunoSEQ multiplex PCR; TCRdb's copy has only in-frame clones and leaves some out. The sample holds nearly 95,000 clones, around 87% seen once. The input for sequencing was peripheral blood, taken on day 0 of AZD1222 vaccination. The source is an adult in good health.

The chain carries TRBV15 and TRBJ2-3, with D unclear. The germline gives CDR1 LNHNV, CDR2 YYDKDF (reference sequence). The V end was cut by 1 base, the J end by 2 bases, with 10 bases between. This CDR3 region has 15 residues. The CDR3 bases are TGTGCCACCAGCAGAGTCGTGGGGTTCACAGATACGCAGTATTTT. Translated, it gives CATSRVVGFTDTQYF.

A word on this clone: One junction end disagrees with the germline gene, perhaps due to a read error. The chain employs TRBV27 and TRBJ1-1, with D maybe TRBD1 (5 bases). Germline CDR1 and CDR2: MNHEY and SMNVEV (reference sequence). The CDR3 length is 16 residues. The CDR3 nucleotides read TGTGCCAGCAGTTTGCGGGCCGGGGGATTGAAGACTGAAGCTTTCTTT. Translation: CASSLRAGGLKTEAFF.

The chain recombines TRBV2 with TRBJ2-7; the D is unclear. Germline CDR1 is SNHLY and CDR2 is FYNNEI. This CDR3 is 14 amino acids long. The V end lost 4 bases, the J end lost 0 bases, and 10 bases lay between the germline ends. CDR3 coding DNA: TGTGCCAGCAGTGTATCTAAGAGCTCCTACGAGCAGTACTTC. Its protein product is CASSVSKSSYEQYF.

The chain uses TRBV6-2 or TRBV6-3 and TRBJ2-7; a possible D gene is TRBD1 (5 bases). The CDR3 consists of 13 residues. Trimming shortened V by 6 bases and J by 9 bases, and 18 bases separated the two germline ends. Germline V gene lookup returns CDR1 MNHEY and CDR2 SVGEGT. The CDR3: CASSPGLGPGQYF. In DNA form, the CDR3 reads TGTGCCAGCAGCCCCGGGTTGGGGCCCGGGCAGTACTTC.